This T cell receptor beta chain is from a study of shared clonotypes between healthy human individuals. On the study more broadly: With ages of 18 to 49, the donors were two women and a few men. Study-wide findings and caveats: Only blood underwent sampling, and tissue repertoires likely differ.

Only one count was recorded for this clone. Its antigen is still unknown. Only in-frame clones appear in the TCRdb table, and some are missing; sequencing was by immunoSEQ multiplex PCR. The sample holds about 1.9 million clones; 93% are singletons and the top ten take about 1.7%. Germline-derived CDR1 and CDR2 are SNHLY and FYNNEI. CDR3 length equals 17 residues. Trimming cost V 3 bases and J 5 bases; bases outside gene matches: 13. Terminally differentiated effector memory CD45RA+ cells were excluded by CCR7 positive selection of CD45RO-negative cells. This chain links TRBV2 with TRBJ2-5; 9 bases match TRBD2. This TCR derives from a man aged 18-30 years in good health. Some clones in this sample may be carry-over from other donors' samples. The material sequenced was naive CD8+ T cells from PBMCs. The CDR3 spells CASSEGIIAGDGETQYF. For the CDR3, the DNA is TGTGCCAGCAGTGAGGGGATTATAGCGGGAGATGGGGAGACCCAGTACTTC.